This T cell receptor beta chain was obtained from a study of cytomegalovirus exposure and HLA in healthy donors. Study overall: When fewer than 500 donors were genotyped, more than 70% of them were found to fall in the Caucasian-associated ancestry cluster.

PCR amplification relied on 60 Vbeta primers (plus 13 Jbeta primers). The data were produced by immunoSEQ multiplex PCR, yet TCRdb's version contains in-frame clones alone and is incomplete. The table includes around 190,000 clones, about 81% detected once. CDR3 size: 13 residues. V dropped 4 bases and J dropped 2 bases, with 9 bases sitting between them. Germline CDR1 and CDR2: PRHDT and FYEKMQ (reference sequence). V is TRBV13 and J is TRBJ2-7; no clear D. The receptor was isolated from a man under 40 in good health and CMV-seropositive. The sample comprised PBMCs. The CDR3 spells CASSSTLAYEQYF. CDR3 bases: TGTGCCAGCAGCTCAACCCTAGCCTACGAGCAGTACTTC.